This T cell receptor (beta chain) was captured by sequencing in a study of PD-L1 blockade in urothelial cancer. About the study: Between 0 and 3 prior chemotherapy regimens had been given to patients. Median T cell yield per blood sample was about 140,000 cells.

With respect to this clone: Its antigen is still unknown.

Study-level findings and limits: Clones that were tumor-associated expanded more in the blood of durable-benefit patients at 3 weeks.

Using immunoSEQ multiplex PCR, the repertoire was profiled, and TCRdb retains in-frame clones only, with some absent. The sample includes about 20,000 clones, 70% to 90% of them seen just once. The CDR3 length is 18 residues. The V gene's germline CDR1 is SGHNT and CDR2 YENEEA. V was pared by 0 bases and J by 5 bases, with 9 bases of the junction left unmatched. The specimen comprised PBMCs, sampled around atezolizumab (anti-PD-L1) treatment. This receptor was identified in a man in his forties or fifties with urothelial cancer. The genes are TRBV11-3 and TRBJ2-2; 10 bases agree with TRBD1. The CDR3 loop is CASSLEGGQGDRTGELFF. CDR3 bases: TGTGCCAGCAGCTTAGAAGGAGGACAGGGGGATAGAACCGGGGAGCTGTTTTTT.